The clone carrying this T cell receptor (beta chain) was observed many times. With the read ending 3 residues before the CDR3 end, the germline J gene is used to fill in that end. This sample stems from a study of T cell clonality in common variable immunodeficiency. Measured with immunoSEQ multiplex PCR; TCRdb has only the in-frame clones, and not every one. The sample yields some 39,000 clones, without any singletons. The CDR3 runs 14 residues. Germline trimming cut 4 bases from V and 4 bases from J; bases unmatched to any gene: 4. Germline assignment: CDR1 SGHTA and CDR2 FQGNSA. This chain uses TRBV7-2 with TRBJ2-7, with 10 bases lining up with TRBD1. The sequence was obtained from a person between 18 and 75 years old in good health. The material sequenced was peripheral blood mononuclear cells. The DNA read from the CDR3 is TGTGCCAGCAGCTCCCGGACAGGGGGTTACGAG. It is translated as CASSSRTGGYE. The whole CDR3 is CASSSRTGGYEQYF.